This T cell receptor (beta chain) was sequenced in a study of blood T cell repertoires in COVID-19. Study at large: The cDNA or gDNA used as material had been derived from T cells, B-cell-depleted T cells, or PBMCs.

Trimming at V came to 8 bases and at J to 5 bases, leaving 5 bases not matched to a gene. The germline gives CDR1 MDHEN, CDR2 SYDVKM. This CDR3 has 13 residues. Original processing notes: Using reference gene primer amplification, nucleated cell counts were estimated. TCRdb's table, derived via immunoSEQ multiplex PCR, lists solely in-frame clones and lacks some. D and trimming come from the DNA, and the V and J calls and clone size come from that table. This sample yields almost 200,000 clones, of which about 90% are seen a single time; 0.78% belongs to the top ten. The sequencing input was peripheral blood. The rearrangement uses TRBV28 and TRBJ1-4, with 7 bases lining up with TRBD1. The source is a woman between 65 and 79 years old with acute or convalescent COVID-19. The CDR3: CASRQGGNEKLFF. The DNA of the CDR3 is TGTGCCAGCCGACAGGGAGGAAATGAAAAACTGTTTTTT.